A selection of T cell receptor beta chains follows, all from one sample in a study of cytomegalovirus exposure and HLA in healthy donors. Sequenced by immunoSEQ multiplex PCR; TCRdb stores in-frame clones only, minus some. The sample has about 88,000 clones, approximately 88% seen once. What was sequenced was PBMCs. The receptors derive from a woman aged 18-29 years in good health and CMV-seropositive. The CDR3 runs from the conserved cysteine through the conserved F or W. Fields, in order: D gene, V gene, clone size, J gene, CDR3 DNA, CDR3 protein. D genes are given only for firm matches. Size tells how often a clone was seen (once, few, many) or the class of an expanded clone, and some rows leave it out.

NA	TRBV5-4	once	TRBJ2-5	TGTGCCAGCAGCTTGGTAGGGGACCAAGAGACCCAGTACTTC	CASSLVGDQETQYF
NA	TRBV6-6	NA	TRBJ1-1	TGTGCCAGCATTCTAGGGGTGAACACTGAAGCTTTCTTT	CASILGVNTEAFF
NA	TRBV19	NA	TRBJ2-5	TGTGCCAGTAGGTCGACAGACCAAGAGACCCAGTACTTC	CASRSTDQETQYF
TRBD1	TRBV28	NA	TRBJ1-6	TGTGCCAGCAGACCCGTTGCCGGGACAGGGGGAGTTAGCGGTTCACCCCTCCACTTT	CASRPVAGTGGVSGSPLHF
TRBD2	TRBV5-1	NA	TRBJ2-7	TGCGCCAGCAGGTCGGTGGCGGGGGTAACCTACGAGCAGTACTTC	CASRSVAGVTYEQYF
TRBD2	TRBV9	NA	TRBJ2-3	TGTGCCAGCAGCTTAGCCGGGACTAGCCCCGATACGCAGTATTTT	CASSLAGTSPDTQYF
NA	TRBV18	NA	TRBJ1-6	TGTGCCAGCTCAACACGGGGGGATTCACCCCTCCACTTT	CASSTRGDSPLHF
NA	TRBV5-6	NA	TRBJ2-1	TGTGCCAGCAGCGGCGGGATCTGGCATGAGCAGTTCTTC	CASSGGIWHEQFF
TRBD1	TRBV6-5	NA	TRBJ1-1	TGTGCCAGCACCCCGACAGGGGGGGTTGGCACTGAAGCTTTCTTT	CASTPTGGVGTEAFF
NA	TRBV28	NA	TRBJ1-1	TGTGCCAGCAGTTTCGTGGCGAACACTGAAGCTTTCTTT	CASSFVANTEAFF
NA	TRBV6-4	NA	TRBJ2-2	TGTGCCAGCAGTGTTTCGGGGGGCACAGGCGGGGAGCTGTTTTTT	CASSVSGGTGGELFF
NA	TRBV5-1	few	TRBJ1-1	TGCGCCAGCAGCTTGGACGGCCGGGTCATGAACACTGAAGCTTTCTTT	CASSLDGRVMNTEAFF
NA	TRBV6-4	NA	TRBJ2-2	TGTGCCAGCAGTGAGGAGGGAGGTAGTTTCGCCGGGGAGCTGTTTTTT	CASSEEGGSFAGELFF
TRBD1	TRBV7-2	once	TRBJ2-7	TGTGCCAGCAGCTTGGGACAGGGGGGGTCCTACGAGCAGTACTTC	CASSLGQGGSYEQYF
TRBD1	TRBV6-1	NA	TRBJ2-3	TGTGCCAGCAGTGAACAGGGGGCGGATACGCAGTATTTT	CASSEQGADTQYF
TRBD2	TRBV28	NA	TRBJ2-3	TGTGCCAGTCAGATCGGGGGGGCTACAGATACGCAGTATTTT	CASQIGGATDTQYF
TRBD1	TRBV4-2	NA	TRBJ2-2	TGTGCCAGTCTCCGGGACAGGAACACCGGGGAGCTGTTTTTT	CASLRDRNTGELFF
TRBD1	TRBV6-1	NA	TRBJ1-5	TGTGCCTGCAAAATGGACAGGGAGGGACAGCCCCAGCATTTT	CACKMDREGQPQHF
NA	TRBV7-2	NA	TRBJ2-7	TGTGCCAGCAGCCTAGGGGTGGGCAGCTACGAGCAGTACTTC	CASSLGVGSYEQYF
TRBD2	TRBV9	NA	TRBJ2-1	TGTGCCAGCAGCGTTGAGCGGGGGGGTTACAATGAGCAGTTCTTC	CASSVERGGYNEQFF
TRBD1	TRBV4-2	NA	TRBJ2-6	TGTGCCAGCAGCCAAGATACAGGGGATGGCTCTGGGGCCAACGTCCTGACTTTC	CASSQDTGDGSGANVLTF
NA	TRBV11-2	NA	TRBJ2-2	TGTGCCAGCAGCTTAGTTTATGCGGGGGCCCTCACCGGGGAGCTGTTTTTT	CASSLVYAGALTGELFF
NA	TRBV6-5	few	TRBJ1-5	TGTGCCAGCAGTTACCGATGGGGGGGGAGCCAGCCCCAGCATTTT	CASSYRWGGSQPQHF
TRBD1	TRBV5-1	NA	TRBJ2-7	TGCGCCAGCAGCTCGGGACAGGGGAACGAGCAGTACTTC	CASSSGQGNEQYF